These 20 T cell receptor beta chains were all obtained from the same sample, sequenced in a study of T cell responses to AZD1222 COVID-19 vaccine. Clones were sequenced by immunoSEQ multiplex PCR, and TCRdb holds only the in-frame ones, with some missing. Among around 99,000 clones listed, about 92% were seen once. This material consisted of peripheral blood, taken on day 0 of AZD1222 vaccination. Every receptor here comes from an adult in good health.

The rearrangement links TRBV20-1 to TRBJ2-1, with D possibly TRBD2 on 6 matching bases. V was clipped by 3 bases and J by 6 bases, with 9 bases between them. The CDR3 loop spans 12 amino acids. Germline CDR1 is DFQATT and CDR2 is SNEGSKA (reference sequence). DNA for the CDR3: TGCAGTGCTAGTTCGGGACTCAATGAGCAGTTCTTC. Its protein is CSASSGLNEQFF.

The rearrangement joins TRBV25-1 to TRBJ1-1; D ambiguous. Germline CDR1 and CDR2: MGHDK and SYGVNS. The CDR3 has 11 amino acids. V was shortened by 7 bases and J by 2 bases, with 5 bases between the two germline ends. CDR3 in amino acids: CASMRNTEAFF. CDR3 DNA sequence: TGTGCCAGCATGAGAAACACTGAAGCTTTCTTT.

The chain combines TRBV6-5 with TRBJ1-1; D might be TRBD1 (5 bases). This CDR3 contains 14 residues. The germline V gene encodes CDR1 MNHEY and CDR2 SVGAGI. V gave up 11 bases and J gave up 0 bases, with 16 bases separating them. DNA of the CDR3: TGTGCCGAGTCGGGGGGGATCATGAACACTGAAGCTTTCTTT. Encoded protein: CAESGGIMNTEAFF.

This clone was seen only a few times. The chain uses TRBV28 and TRBJ2-7; D gene unclear. Germline assignment: CDR1 MDHEN and CDR2 SYDVKM. Trimming stripped 3 bases from V and 3 bases from J, with 12 bases between. CDR3 length equals 14 residues. The CDR3: CASSLPGPIYEQYF. DNA for the CDR3: TGTGCCAGCAGTTTGCCCGGGCCGATCTACGAGCAGTACTTC.

The chain joins TRBV5-5 to TRBJ1-2; D gene uncertain. The CDR3 has 13 residues. The ends were cut back, 4 bases at V and 2 bases at J, with 9 bases in the middle. Germline CDR1 reads SGHKS; CDR2 reads YYEKEE (reference sequence). CDR3 sequence: CASSQGRNYGYTF. DNA of the CDR3: TGTGCCAGCAGCCAAGGACGGAACTATGGCTACACCTTC.

This chain links TRBV4-1 with TRBJ2-7, with 7 bases lining up with TRBD1. Germline CDR1 reads MGHRA; CDR2 reads YSYEKL. V lost 1 base and J lost 2; bases outside the gene matches: 5. The CDR3 is made up of 15 amino acids. Written as DNA, the CDR3 is TGCGCCAGCAGCCAAGGTAGAGACAGGGCCTACGAGCAGTACTTC. It is translated as CASSQGRDRAYEQYF.

The chain recombines TRBV28 with TRBJ1-6; no clear D. The CDR3 length is 15 residues. V lost 1 base and J 10 bases, leaving 14 bases between the germline ends. Looked up from germline, CDR1 is MDHEN and CDR2 is SYDVKM. The CDR3 spells CASSLYVDRGSPLHF. As DNA, the CDR3 is TGTGCCAGCAGTTTATATGTCGATCGAGGATCACCCCTCCACTTT.

The rearrangement joins TRBV20-1 to TRBJ2-1; no clear D. The CDR3 length is 9 residues. Between the trimmed V and J ends, which lost 6 bases and 3 bases, there was a span of 0 bases. Per the germline V gene, CDR1 is DFQATT and CDR2 is SNEGSKA (reference sequence). CDR3 nucleotides: TGCAGTGCCTACAATGAGCAGTTCTTC. Its translation: CSAYNEQFF.

The chain uses TRBV28 and TRBJ1-5, with 11 bases identical to TRBD1. After removal of 3 bases from V and 10 bases from J, the junction contained 8 bases not matched to a gene. This CDR3 contains 15 residues. In germline, CDR1 is MDHEN, CDR2 SYDVKM. The CDR3 DNA reads as TGTGCCAGCAGTTTGGACAGGGGGCGAACGAATCCCCAGCATTTT. Translation gives CASSLDRGRTNPQHF.

This clone has a single count. V and J are TRBV6-5 and TRBJ1-5; D may be TRBD1 (6 bases). CDR3 length: 14 amino acids. The germline CDR1 and CDR2 sequences are MNHEY and SVGAGI. V shed 5 bases and J shed 5 bases, with 13 bases lying between them. CDR3 in DNA: TGTGCCAGCAGTACTGGGACAATTGATCAGCCCCAGCATTTT. Protein product: CASSTGTIDQPQHF.

The CDR3 DNA is TGTGCCAGCAGCCCAACAGGGGAGGCGAGGTATGGCTACACCTTC. Encoded protein: CASSPTGEARYGYTF. J is TRBJ1-2 and V is TRBV7-9; 7 bases are shared with TRBD1. V was pared by 5 bases and J by 5 bases, with 11 bases of the junction left unmatched. This CDR3 has 15 amino acids. Germline V gives CDR1 SEHNR, CDR2 FQNEAQ (reference sequence).

This clone was counted a single time. The chain employs TRBV19 and TRBJ1-2, with TRBD1 identical over 10 bases. This CDR3 is built from 12 residues. Germline V CDR1 and CDR2: LNHDA, SQIVND (reference sequence). CDR3 coding DNA: TGTGTGGCCGGGACAGGGGTTGGTGGCTACACCTTC. Protein sequence: CVAGTGVGGYTF.

This clone occurred once. The rearrangement joins TRBV11-2 to TRBJ1-4; D is uncertain. The CDR3 is 14 amino acids. The V gene's germline CDR1 is SGHAT and CDR2 FQNNGV. Deletions cut 5 bases from V and 5 bases from J, with 12 bases between. CDR3 amino acids: CASSVGQLNEKLFF. CDR3 nucleotide sequence: TGTGCCAGCAGCGTCGGGCAGCTCAATGAAAAACTGTTTTTT.

V gene TRBV7-9 combines with J gene TRBJ1-5; D ambiguous. The CDR3 length is 13 residues. CDR1 SEHNR and CDR2 FQNEAQ come from the germline V gene (reference sequence). Trimming took 3 bases from V and 4 from J, leaving 7 bases between them. The CDR3 here is CASSFAPNQPQHF. DNA for the CDR3: TGTGCCAGCAGCTTCGCGCCAAATCAGCCCCAGCATTTT. The variable domain in full, with the rest retrieved from reference TRBV7-9 and TRBJ1-5, is DTGVSQNPRHKITKRGQNVTFRCDPISEHNRLYWYRQTLGQGPEFLTYFQNEAQLEKSRLLSDRFSAERPKGSFSTLEIQRTEQGDSAMYLCASSFAPNQPQHFGDGTRLSIL.

This sequence joins TRBV30 and TRBJ2-7; D may be TRBD2 (5 bases). Germline V gives CDR1 GTSNPN, CDR2 SVGIG (reference sequence). Trimming took 2 bases from V and 0 from J, leaving 11 bases between them. This CDR3 contains 14 residues. This chain's CDR3 is CAWSLGLSSYEQYF. The CDR3, as DNA: TGTGCCTGGAGTTTAGGACTGAGCTCCTACGAGCAGTACTTC.

The CDR3 loop reads CASGKFLGTGEQYF. The DNA of the CDR3 is TGTGCCAGCGGGAAATTTCTTGGGACGGGGGAGCAGTACTTC. The J gene is TRBJ2-7, the V gene TRBV2; either TRBD1 or TRBD2 may supply D (5 bases each). This CDR3 spans 14 amino acids. CDR1 is SNHLY, CDR2 FYNNEI, per germline. Trimming stripped 8 bases from V and 7 bases from J, with 21 bases between.

The chain uses TRBV9 and TRBJ1-2, with D possibly matching TRBD1 (5 bases). CDR1 and CDR2 from the germline V gene are SGDLS and YYNGEE. With 5 bases removed from V and 6 bases from J, the gap between germline ends came to 8 bases. This CDR3 region has 11 residues. The CDR3 protein is CASSWGDGYTF. CDR3 DNA sequence: TGTGCCAGCAGTTGGGGCGATGGCTACACCTTC.

This rearrangement joins TRBV28 to TRBJ1-4, with D uncertain. The CDR3 sequence is 18 residues long. V lost 5 bases, J lost 4 bases, and 23 bases lay in between. Germline-derived CDR1 and CDR2 are MDHEN and SYDVKM. The CDR3 DNA follows: TGTGCCAGCAGTCCTCGGGAGGGAGCGGTCCTCGTTAATGAAAAACTGTTTTTT. The encoded protein is CASSPREGAVLVNEKLFF.

V and J are TRBV28 and TRBJ1-1; no firm D call. The CDR3 is 12 residues long. The V end was cut by 7 bases, the J end by 1 base, with 7 bases between. In germline, CDR1 is MDHEN, CDR2 SYDVKM. CDR3 region: CASNNANTEAFF. In DNA form, the CDR3 reads TGTGCCAGCAACAATGCGAACACTGAAGCTTTCTTT.

A single count supports this clone. The chain uses TRBV7-3 and TRBJ2-3, with 10 bases that match TRBD2. Trimming took 4 bases from V and 1 from J; bases not matched to a gene: 8. Germline CDR1 reads SGHTA; CDR2 reads FQGTGA. CDR3 size: 17 residues. The DNA of the CDR3 is TGTGCCAGCAGCTCCCACTCTAGCGGGAGCGGCACAGATACGCAGTATTTT. It codes for CASSSHSSGSGTDTQYF.